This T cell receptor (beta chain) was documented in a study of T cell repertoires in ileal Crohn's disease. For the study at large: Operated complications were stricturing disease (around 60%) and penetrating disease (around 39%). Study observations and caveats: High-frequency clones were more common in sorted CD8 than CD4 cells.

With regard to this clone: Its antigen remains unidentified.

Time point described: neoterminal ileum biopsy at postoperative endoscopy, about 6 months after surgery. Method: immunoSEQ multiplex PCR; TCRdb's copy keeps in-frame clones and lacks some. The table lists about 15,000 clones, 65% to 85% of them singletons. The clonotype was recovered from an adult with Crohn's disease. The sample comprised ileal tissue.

DNA for the CDR3: TGTGCCAGCAGTTACGGTTGGACAGGCAACACTGAAGCTTTCTTT. Protein: CASSYGWTGNTEAFF. This chain uses TRBV6-9 with TRBJ1-1, with 7 bases lining up with TRBD1. The V gene end was trimmed by 3 bases and the J gene end by 2 bases; junction bases not matched to a gene: 6. This CDR3 contains 15 residues. The germline gives CDR1 MNHGY, CDR2 SVAAGI.